These T cell receptor beta chains were read from a single sample in a study of T cell responses to AZD1222 COVID-19 vaccine. Assay used: immunoSEQ multiplex PCR; TCRdb lists only in-frame clones, some missing. Of over 150,000 clones in the sample, about 90% were seen once. The sequencing used peripheral blood, collected on day 0 of AZD1222 vaccination. The source is an adult in good health. Each CDR3 is given with its conserved first and last residue. The D gene is left open where the match is weak. Clone size is shown for a subset of rows, as once, few, many or a class of expanded clone.

V gene	J gene	clone size	D gene	CDR3 protein	CDR3 DNA
TRBV6-5	TRBJ2-1	.	TRBD2	CASRLAGGHNEQFF	TGTGCCAGCAGATTAGCGGGGGGCCACAATGAGCAGTTCTTC
TRBV2	TRBJ1-2	.	TRBD1	CASRNPGQGNYGYTF	TGTGCCAGCAGAAACCCGGGACAGGGGAACTATGGCTACACCTTC
TRBV28	TRBJ1-1	.	.	CASSLRALNTEAFF	TGTGCCAGCAGTTTGCGGGCCTTGAACACTGAAGCTTTCTTT
TRBV19	TRBJ2-2	.	TRBD2	CASSSGTSGSKYGAGELFF	TGTGCCAGTAGTTCAGGGACTAGCGGGAGTAAGTACGGCGCCGGGGAGCTGTTTTTT
TRBV12-3/TRBV12-4	TRBJ2-7	.	.	CASSPLEREQYF	TGTGCCAGCAGTCCTCTGGAACGCGAGCAGTACTTC
TRBV4-3	TRBJ2-7	once	TRBD2	CASSFRLTSGETYEQYF	TGCGCCAGCAGCTTCCGGCTGACTAGCGGGGAGACGTACGAGCAGTACTTC
TRBV29-1	TRBJ1-1	.	.	CSVQNSLMNTEAFF	TGCAGCGTCCAGAACAGCCTCATGAACACTGAAGCTTTCTTT
TRBV11-1	TRBJ1-1	.	.	CASSFNENTEAFF	TGTGCCAGCAGCTTTAACGAGAACACTGAAGCTTTCTTT
TRBV24-1	TRBJ1-2	.	.	CATRGGTVNYGYTF	TGTGCCACCAGGGGAGGGACGGTTAACTATGGCTACACCTTC
TRBV5-1	TRBJ2-2	.	TRBD2	CASSFLAGGSNTGELFF	TGCGCCAGCAGCTTCCTAGCGGGGGGATCGAACACCGGGGAGCTGTTTTTT
TRBV5-4	TRBJ2-5	.	TRBD1	CASSQQGASETQYF	TGTGCCAGCAGCCAACAGGGGGCTTCGGAGACCCAGTACTTC
TRBV7-8	TRBJ2-3	.	TRBD1	CASSLATGGPGTDTQYF	TGTGCCAGCAGCTTAGCGACAGGGGGCCCTGGCACAGATACGCAGTATTTT
TRBV27	TRBJ1-5	.	.	CASSLGSLTPQHF	TGTGCCAGCAGTTTGGGCAGTCTCACGCCCCAGCATTTT
TRBV29-1	TRBJ1-1	many	.	CSASGTPNTEAFF	TGCAGCGCCTCAGGGACTCCGAACACTGAAGCTTTCTTT
TRBV6-5	TRBJ1-6	.	TRBD1	CASSRDSYNSPLHF	TGTGCCAGCAGCCGGGACAGTTATAATTCACCCCTCCACTTT
TRBV6-5	TRBJ1-2	.	.	CASSYSSDRFYGYTF	TGTGCCAGCAGTTACTCTTCAGACAGATTCTATGGCTACACCTTC
TRBV5-1	TRBJ1-2	once	TRBD1	CASSLGQGAAGYTF	TGCGCCAGCAGCTTGGGGCAGGGGGCGGCGGGCTACACCTTC
TRBV4-3	TRBJ1-2	.	.	CASSPSLDESGYTF	TGCGCCAGCAGCCCAAGCTTAGACGAGAGTGGCTACACCTTC
TRBV5-1	TRBJ1-3	.	TRBD1	CASSLSHGTDSGNTIYF	TGCGCCAGCTCCCTTTCCCACGGGACAGACTCTGGAAACACCATATATTTT
TRBV13	TRBJ1-2	.	TRBD1	CASRQQGTAFFYGYTF	TGTGCCAGCAGACAACAGGGGACAGCCTTTTTCTATGGCTACACCTTC